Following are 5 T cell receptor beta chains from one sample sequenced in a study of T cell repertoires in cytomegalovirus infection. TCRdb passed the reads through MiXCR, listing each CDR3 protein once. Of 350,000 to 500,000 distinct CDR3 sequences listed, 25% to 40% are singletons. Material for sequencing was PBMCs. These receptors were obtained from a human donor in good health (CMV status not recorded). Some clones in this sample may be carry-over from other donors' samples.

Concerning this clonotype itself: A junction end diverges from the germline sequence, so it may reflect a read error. DNA of the CDR3: TGTGCCAACAGCTTAGTAGCGGGACAGGGGTGGAATGAGCAGTTCTTC. The encoded protein is CANSLVAGQGWNEQFF. V is TRBV7-6 and J is TRBJ2-1; TRBD1 matches at 10 bases. CDR1 and CDR2 (germline): SGHVS, FNYEAQ. The CDR3 consists of 16 residues.

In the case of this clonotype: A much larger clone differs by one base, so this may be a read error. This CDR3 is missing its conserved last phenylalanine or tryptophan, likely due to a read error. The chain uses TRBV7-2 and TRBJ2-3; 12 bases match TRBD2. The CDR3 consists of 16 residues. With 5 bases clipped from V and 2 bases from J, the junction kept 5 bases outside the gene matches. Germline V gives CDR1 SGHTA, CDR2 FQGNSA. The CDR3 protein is CASSARLAGDTDTQYL. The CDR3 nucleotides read TGTGCCAGCAGCGCGAGACTAGCGGGGGACACAGATACGCAGTATTTG.

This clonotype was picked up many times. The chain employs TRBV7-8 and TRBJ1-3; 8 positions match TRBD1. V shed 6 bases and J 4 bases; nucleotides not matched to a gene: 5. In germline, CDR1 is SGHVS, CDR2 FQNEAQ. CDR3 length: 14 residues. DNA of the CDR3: TGTGCCAGCAGACGGACAGGGCAAGGAAACACCATATATTTT. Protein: CASRRTGQGNTIYF.

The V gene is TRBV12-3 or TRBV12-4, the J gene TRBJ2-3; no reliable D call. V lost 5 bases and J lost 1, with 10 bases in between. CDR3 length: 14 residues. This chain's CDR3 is CASSTNTRTDTQYF. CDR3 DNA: TGTGCCAGCAGTACGAACACCCGCACAGATACGCAGTATTTT.

Written as DNA, the CDR3 is TGCGCCAGCAGCCCAAGAACGGGCGGGATAGTAGAGACCCAGTACTTC. Translation gives CASSPRTGGIVETQYF. V and J are TRBV4-3 and TRBJ2-5; D possibly corresponds to TRBD2 (6 bases). CDR3 length: 16 residues. V was shortened by 4 bases and J by 4 bases, with 19 bases between the two germline ends. Per the germline V gene, CDR1 is LGHNA and CDR2 is YSLEER.